Listed below are T cell receptor beta chains from one sample, sequenced in a study of T cells in localized non-small cell lung cancer. TCRdb's copy holds only in-frame clones and misses some; the assay was immunoSEQ multiplex PCR. The table shows more than 30,000 clones, with about nine tenths occurring only once. Here the sequenced sample was peripheral blood mononuclear cells, taken before any cancer treatment. All receptors come from a man aged 35-75 years with stage III lung adenocarcinoma. CDR3s leave out the opening cysteine and the closing phenylalanine or tryptophan.

v_call,cdr3_aa
TRBV6-5,ASSLTFNWAGELF
TRBV10-3,AISESQTISYEQY
TRBV5-5,ASSTGLAGTSTDTQY
TRBV28,ASSLPGQGSGTEAF
TRBV4-3,ASSQDVRTYEQY
TRBV9,ASTRDRSNSPLH
TRBV7-3,ASSQGETAYNEQF
TRBV7-3,ASSLIPGDGANVLT
TRBV15,ATSGTGPRTEAF
TRBV5-4,ASSTTGAGTSYEQY
TRBV28,ASRPWDRDSYAQY
TRBV7-2,ASSLQLNYGYT
TRBV5-4,ASSSGGPRSYNEQF
TRBV28,ASSLRENNEQF
TRBV6-5,ASRGLSNQPQH
TRBV2,ASSEVYNEQF
TRBV5-4,ASSSNPQGLYEQY
TRBV2,ASSTSGGISYNEQF
TRBV2,ASRTRGGTNTEAF
TRBV12-5,ASGPPLQQETQY
TRBV28,ASSSPVDTIY
TRBV7-6,ASSPTLTGTGRISPLH
TRBV30,AWVWGRGTNYGYT
TRBV10-2,ASVPKGSQPQH
TRBV27,ASSLQRQGNYGYT
TRBV6-4,ASSVGANSPLH
TRBV6-5,ASSYSTGAGANVLT
TRBV11-2,ASSSDSNTEAF
TRBV7-9,ASSFQTSGGTDTQY
TRBV5-1,ASSSGQLGTEAF
TRBV11-2,ASSFTSGVYEQY
TRBV7-2,ASSPLMGGNSPLH
TRBV5-6,ASSPYHRTSGGFEQF
TRBV19,ASSTPGRDYGYT
TRBV6-1,ATRQENNEQF
TRBV19,ASSTGLAGSFYEQY
TRBV6-5,ASSYSMWSGGHEQY
TRBV18,ASSPSTGGWTEAF
TRBV4-3,ASSQVGLGGQETQY
TRBV5-1,ASSLGSPNAEAF
TRBV28,ASSLWGAGGNQPQH
TRBV5-5,ASSFTGTDTEAF